Listed below are T cell receptor beta chains from one sample, sequenced in a study of a mutant IDH1 vaccine in newly diagnosed glioma. Sequenced by immunoSEQ multiplex PCR; TCRdb stores in-frame clones only, minus some. The repertoire consists of roughly 51,000 clones, with about 88% occurring once and the leading ten covering 3.5% to 5.5%. What these receptors recognize is not known. The input for sequencing was PBMCs, taken from a glioma patient whose treatment included an IDH1 peptide vaccine. The receptors originated from a woman aged 25 to 45 with glioma. Some clones in this sample may be carry-over from other donors' samples. The CDR3 runs from the conserved cysteine through the conserved F or W.

>TRBJ2-7|TRBV18
CASSPGGGGLGGAYEQYF
>TRBJ1-5|TRBV28
CASSLMALAVNQPQHF
>TRBJ2-5|TRBV4-1
CASSTWGLAGMETQYF
>TRBJ2-1|TRBV19
CASSPSGLSSYNEQFF
>TRBJ2-7|TRBV7-2
CASSLVTGSYEQYF
>TRBJ2-1|TRBV29-1
CSFGGNEQFF
>TRBJ1-1|TRBV30
CAWSVRRPRGDTEAFF
>TRBJ2-7|TRBV4-1
CASSQVGLAGVSEQYF
>TRBJ2-1|TRBV5-1
CASSFELISSYNEQFF
>TRBJ2-3|TRBV4-2
CASSQGLGDTQYF
>TRBJ2-1|TRBV7-8
CASSPETRYNEQFF
>TRBJ1-2|TRBV27
CASSLSRQGGNGYTF
>TRBJ1-2|TRBV19
CASRGGAKDGYTF
>TRBJ1-1|TRBV7-2
CASSRGRFAPEAFF
>TRBJ1-1|TRBV5-1
CASSLDGPKNTEAFF
>TRBJ1-1|TRBV6-6
CAFGGVGTEAFF
>TRBJ2-6|TRBV30
CAWRDRIYTSGANVLTF
>TRBJ2-7|TRBV7-9
CASSPQGATYEQYF
>TRBJ2-7|TRBV27
CASSLGSHTYEQYF
>TRBJ1-1|TRBV5-6
CASSSSTGMNTEAFF
>TRBJ2-7|TRBV2
CASSVIAYEQYF
>TRBJ1-1|TRBV7-9
CASSPVSTNTEAFF
>TRBJ2-5|TRBV4-2
CASSLTGTSGGGYQETQYF
>TRBJ2-2|TRBV2
CASSLQGDTGELFF
>TRBJ1-1|TRBV6-5
CASSRGQGAATEAFF
>TRBJ1-4|TRBV30
CAVSGGWGEKLFF
>TRBJ2-2|TRBV5-5
CASSTNRGVNTGELFF
>TRBJ2-2|TRBV14
CASSQDTSFNTGELFF
>TRBJ2-7|TRBV11-2
CASSPEGTSGSYEQYF
>TRBJ1-2|TRBV2
CASSEAWRAGSANYGYTF
>TRBJ1-4|TRBV4-1
CASSQEKEKLFF
>TRBJ2-7|TRBV4-1
CASSPLVGQDNEQYF
>TRBJ1-2|TRBV30
CAWSVIGQGPTNYGYTF
>TRBJ2-3|TRBV30
CAWSVPTGTYTDTQYF
>TRBJ2-5|TRBV7-2
CASSLFSGDQETQYF
>TRBJ2-7|TRBV4-2
CASSQDPSSGNREQYF
>TRBJ1-3|TRBV5-6
CASSLDTGNTIYF
>TRBJ2-7|TRBV5-6
CASSWRVPYEQYF
>TRBJ1-2|TRBV2
CASSSFLDRAYGYTF
>TRBJ2-3|TRBV6-5
CASSYSTSGRPDTQYF
>TRBJ2-7|TRBV7-9
CASSDGTSYEQYF
>TRBJ2-2|TRBV29-1
CSVRAGQGDTGELFF